The 27 T cell receptor beta chains below were found in one sample sequenced in a study of T-cell memory formation after mild COVID-19. MiXCR was run by TCRdb on the 5' RACE reads, yielding one entry per CDR3 protein. Here the sample spans roughly 40,000 distinct CDR3 sequences, about 7.3% being singletons. The sequencing input was PBMCs or a T cell subset sorted from them (not recorded which). Receptors originate from a man between 18 and 29 years old who had mild COVID-19 (a few samples of this study predate the infection). Cell type and time point are not known.

This clonotype showed up many times. V usage is TRBV24-1 and J usage is TRBJ2-5; 8 bases align to TRBD1. The CDR3 spans 16 residues. In germline, CDR1 is KGHDR, CDR2 SFDVKD. The trim removed 4 bases at V and 3 bases at J, leaving 9 bases unmatched. CDR3 coding DNA: TGTGCCACCAGTGACCGGACAGGGCCGAGGGAAGAGACCCAGTACTTC. Its protein product is CATSDRTGPREETQYF.

The V call is TRBV7-2, the J call TRBJ1-5; weak D call: TRBD1 (5 bases). Trimming pared 0 bases from V and 4 bases from J, leaving 13 bases between. The germline CDR1 and CDR2 sequences are SGHTA and FQGNSA. The CDR3 consists of 16 residues. CDR3 DNA sequence: TGTGCCAGCAGCTTAGCCTTGGCAGGGCCGAATCAGCCCCAGCATTTT. It yields the protein CASSLALAGPNQPQHF.

A few counts support this clonotype. V and J are TRBV7-2 and TRBJ1-2, with 11 bases matching TRBD1. V lost 5 bases and J lost 0; bases outside the gene matches: 11. CDR1 and CDR2 (germline): SGHTA, FQGNSA. This CDR3 spans 18 amino acids. Here the CDR3 reads CASSPYPWTGGTNYGYTF. For the CDR3, the DNA is TGTGCCAGCAGCCCCTACCCTTGGACAGGGGGCACTAACTATGGCTACACCTTC.

The chain combines TRBV29-1 with TRBJ2-5; tentatively, D is TRBD1 or TRBD2 (5 bases each). Trimming removed 7 bases at V and 5 bases at J, with 20 bases between. Germline CDR1 SQVTM, CDR2 ANQGSEA. The CDR3 is 14 residues long. The CDR3 reads CSAVKGPRRETQYF. CDR3 DNA sequence: TGCAGCGCCGTAAAGGGACCAAGGCGGGAGACCCAGTACTTC.

This clonotype was seen only a few times. This sequence joins TRBV20-1 and TRBJ2-3; perhaps D is TRBD1 or TRBD2 (5 bases each). Between the trimmed V and J ends, which lost 4 bases and 0 bases, there was a span of 23 bases. There are 18 residues in the CDR3. The germline V gene encodes CDR1 DFQATT and CDR2 SNEGSKA (reference sequence). The CDR3 loop reads CSATPGAAIRSSTDTQYF. CDR3 bases: TGCAGTGCTACGCCCGGGGCCGCGATCCGTTCTAGCACAGATACGCAGTATTTT.

This clonotype appeared once. The V and J genes are TRBV20-1 and TRBJ2-5; D could derive from TRBD1 or TRBD2 (5 bases each). Germline V CDR1 and CDR2: DFQATT, SNEGSKA (reference sequence). The CDR3 is 16 amino acids. V lost 0 bases and J lost 5, with 19 bases in between. DNA of the CDR3: TGCAGTGCTAGAGATACCCCCCGGGGCCCCGGGGAGACCCAGTACTTC. It encodes CSARDTPRGPGETQYF.

This clonotype came up a few times. CDR3 region: CASSQDDRRGGIGELFF. The DNA of the CDR3 is TGCGCCAGCAGCCAAGATGATCGGCGGGGGGGAATCGGGGAGCTGTTTTTT. V usage is TRBV4-1 and J usage is TRBJ2-2, with 9 bases fitting TRBD2. The trim removed 0 bases at V and 7 bases at J, leaving 9 bases unmatched. CDR1 and CDR2 (germline): MGHRA, YSYEKL. The CDR3 is 17 amino acids.

The table lists this clonotype with many counts. This chain uses TRBV4-3 with TRBJ2-5; no clear D. Trimming shortened V by 2 bases and J by 5 bases, and 9 bases separated the two germline ends. This CDR3 has 13 residues. Germline assignment: CDR1 LGHNA and CDR2 YSLEER. The CDR3 spells CASSQRLRETQYF. In DNA, the CDR3 is TGCGCCAGCAGCCAACGTCTCCGGGAGACCCAGTACTTC.

This chain links TRBV11-2 with TRBJ2-7; unclear D gene. Trimming removed 0 bases at V and 4 bases at J, with 13 bases between. Germline CDR1 is SGHAT and CDR2 is FQNNGV. CDR3 length: 15 amino acids. In DNA form, the CDR3 reads TGTGCCAGCAGCTTAGATCCTGGGCCCCATTACGAGCAGTACTTC. It codes for CASSLDPGPHYEQYF.

This clonotype has a handful of counts. V is TRBV7-8 and J is TRBJ2-5, with 12 bases fitting TRBD2. V lost 5 bases and J lost 3; bases outside the gene matches: 7. The CDR3 runs 16 residues. The germline gives CDR1 SGHVS, CDR2 FQNEAQ. The chain's CDR3 is CASSPRLAGAKETQYF. CDR3 sequence (DNA): TGTGCCAGCAGCCCCCGACTAGCGGGGGCGAAAGAGACCCAGTACTTC.

CDR3 bases: TGTGCCAGCAGCGTAGCGGGACAGGCTGTGAACACTGAAGCTTTCTTT. This codes for CASSVAGQAVNTEAFF. The genes are TRBV9 and TRBJ1-1, with 8 positions matching TRBD1. Germline assignment: CDR1 SGDLS and CDR2 YYNGEE. With 0 bases clipped from V and 0 bases from J, the junction kept 4 bases outside the gene matches. The CDR3 contains 16 residues.

This clonotype appeared a few times. The CDR3 DNA is TGTGCCAGCAGCCAAGAATCGGGGGGGCCAGATACGCAGTATTTT. As protein: CASSQESGGPDTQYF. The V and J genes are TRBV3-1 and TRBJ2-3; 8 bases match TRBD2. Unmatched junction bases numbered 3, after V lost 0 bases and J lost 4 bases. CDR3 length equals 15 residues. The germline gives CDR1 LGHDT, CDR2 YNNKEL (reference sequence).

The J gene is TRBJ2-5, the V gene TRBV5-5, with D possibly matching TRBD1 (5 bases). The CDR3 is 15 amino acids. Trimming pared 1 base from V and 7 bases from J, leaving 17 bases between. In germline, CDR1 is SGHKS, CDR2 YYEKEE (reference sequence). The CDR3 region has the DNA TGTGCCAGCAGCTTGCTAAAGGCAGGGATGGTGACCCAGTACTTC. Amino acid sequence: CASSLLKAGMVTQYF.

This clonotype occurred a few times. The V gene is TRBV9, the J gene TRBJ1-6; TRBD1 is a possible D gene (5 bases). CDR1 and CDR2 from the germline V gene are SGDLS and YYNGEE. V was pared by 4 bases and J by 7 bases, with 9 bases between. The length of the CDR3 is 13 residues. The CDR3 bases are TGTGCCAGCAGCAAGGAGGGGAATTCACCCCTCCACTTT. It translates to CASSKEGNSPLHF.

This clonotype has only a few counts. This chain joins TRBV4-3 and TRBJ2-2, with D perhaps matching TRBD2 (6 bases). The CDR3 sequence is 16 residues long. In germline, CDR1 is LGHNA, CDR2 YSLEER. Between the trimmed V and J ends, which lost 0 bases and 1 base, there was a span of 9 bases. CDR3 DNA: TGCGCCAGCAGCCAAGAGCTAGCGATGAACACCGGGGAGCTGTTTTTT. Encoded protein: CASSQELAMNTGELFF.

In this sample, this clonotype turned up a few times. V gene TRBV9 combines with J gene TRBJ2-2, with D hard to call. Per the germline V gene, CDR1 is SGDLS and CDR2 is YYNGEE. The CDR3 is 13 amino acids. The V gene lost 1 base and the J gene lost 7 bases, with 8 bases spanning the gap. CDR3 DNA sequence: TGTGCCAGCAGCGTATGGGAACACGGGGAGCTGTTTTTT. It yields the protein CASSVWEHGELFF.

This clonotype was found a few times. V gene TRBV5-4 combines with J gene TRBJ2-7; 10 bases match TRBD1. V shed 0 bases and J 1 base; nucleotides not matched to a gene: 1. Germline V gene sequence: CDR1 SGHNT, CDR2 YYREEE (reference sequence). The CDR3 has 15 residues. CDR3 in DNA: TGTGCCAGCAGCTTGGTGGGACAGGGGTCCTACGAGCAGTACTTC. Its translation is CASSLVGQGSYEQYF.

Only a few counts were recorded for this clonotype. The genes are TRBV4-2 and TRBJ1-6; D is unresolved. CDR1 is LGHNA, CDR2 YNFKEQ, per germline. The ends were cut back, 2 bases at V and 13 bases at J, with 21 bases in the middle. The CDR3 is 16 amino acids. CDR3: CASSQQKSSDPGPLHF. DNA for the CDR3: TGTGCCAGCAGCCAACAGAAATCATCGGATCCCGGGCCCCTCCACTTT.

This chain links TRBV4-2 with TRBJ2-1; 7 nucleotides agree with TRBD2. The CDR3 consists of 13 residues. With V trimmed by 4 bases and J by 8 bases, 5 bases remained unmatched. Germline assignment: CDR1 LGHNA and CDR2 YNFKEQ. The CDR3 DNA sequence: TGTGCCAGCAGCCCAGGACTAGTTGATGAGCAGTTCTTC. As protein: CASSPGLVDEQFF.

This clonotype was detected only a few times. The rearrangement joins TRBV19 to TRBJ2-2; no clear D. V lost 4 bases to trimming and J lost 8 bases, with 14 bases between them. Germline V CDR1 and CDR2: LNHDA, SQIVND (reference sequence). CDR3 length equals 14 residues. The CDR3 DNA sequence: TGTGCCAGTAGTAACATTCTATATTTTGGGGAGCTGTTTTTT. It encodes CASSNILYFGELFF. Drawing the rest from reference TRBV19 and TRBJ2-2, the complete variable domain is DGGITQSPKYLFRKEGQNVTLSCEQNLNHDAMYWYRQDPGQGLRLIYYSQIVNDFQKGDIAEGYSVSREKKESFPLTVTSAQKNPTAFYLCASSNILYFGELFFGEGSRLTVL.

This clonotype was counted many times. DNA of the CDR3: TGTGCCAGCAGCTTAACCGTGAGCTCCTACGAGCAGTACTTC. Residues: CASSLTVSSYEQYF. The chain uses TRBV7-9 and TRBJ2-7; D is ambiguous. CDR3 length: 14 residues. Germline V lookup: CDR1 SEHNR, CDR2 FQNEAQ (reference sequence). The V end lost 2 bases, the J end lost 0 bases, and 8 bases lay between the germline ends. The complete variable domain, with remaining parts taken from reference TRBV7-9 and TRBJ2-7, reads DTGVSQNPRHKITKRGQNVTFRCDPISEHNRLYWYRQTLGQGPEFLTYFQNEAQLEKSRLLSDRFSAERPKGSFSTLEIQRTEQGDSAMYLCASSLTVSSYEQYFGPGTRLTVT.

This clonotype was counted ten times or more. The chain is built from TRBV5-1 and TRBJ1-5, with D possibly matching TRBD1 (6 bases). CDR1 SGHRS and CDR2 YFSETQ come from the germline V gene. CDR3 length: 14 amino acids. V lost 0 bases and J lost 5, with 9 bases in between. The CDR3 DNA reads TGCGCCAGCAGCTTGGCGTCAGGGGATCAGCCCCAGCATTTT. Its translation: CASSLASGDQPQHF.

This clonotype was counted between two and nine times. The chain recombines TRBV28 with TRBJ2-5; D may be TRBD1 or TRBD2 (5 bases each). Germline-derived CDR1 and CDR2 are MDHEN and SYDVKM. This CDR3 comprises 13 residues. The V and J ends lost 7 bases and 3 bases respectively, with 12 bases between them. CDR3 region: CASTLGGKETQYF. The CDR3 DNA reads TGTGCCAGCACCCTTGGGGGAAAAGAGACCCAGTACTTC.

This clonotype was picked up a small number of times. The V gene is TRBV6-2 or TRBV6-3, the J gene TRBJ1-1; weak D call: TRBD1 (6 bases). Germline V gene sequence: CDR1 MNHEY, CDR2 SVGEGT. The V gene lost 6 bases and the J gene lost 2 bases, with 16 bases spanning the gap. CDR3 length equals 15 residues. This chain's CDR3 is CASRDRSGENTEAFF. The CDR3 bases are TGTGCCAGCAGGGATCGGTCAGGGGAAAACACTGAAGCTTTCTTT.

The table lists this clonotype with many counts. J is TRBJ2-2 and V is TRBV11-2; D gene ambiguous. The CDR3 is 16 amino acids. Germline V CDR1 and CDR2: SGHAT, FQNNGV. V gave up 2 bases and J gave up 0 bases, with 10 bases separating them. The CDR3 reads CASSLHVWTNTGELFF. The CDR3, as DNA: TGTGCCAGCAGCTTACATGTCTGGACGAACACCGGGGAGCTGTTTTTT.

This clonotype was picked up many times. J is TRBJ2-3 and V is TRBV7-2, with 10 bases that match TRBD2. The junction had 5 bases not matched to a gene; V was cut back by 8 bases and J by 6 bases. Germline loops: CDR1 SGHTA, CDR2 FQGNSA. This CDR3 comprises 13 residues. The CDR3 spells CASHSGGHDTQYF. The CDR3 nucleotides read TGTGCCAGCCATAGCGGGGGGCACGATACGCAGTATTTT.

The chain links TRBV5-1 to TRBJ1-1; D not certain. This CDR3 comprises 16 residues. V was shortened by 4 bases and J by 0 bases, with 16 bases between the two germline ends. CDR1 is SGHRS and CDR2 is YFSETQ in the germline V gene. Here the CDR3 DNA reads TGCGCCAGCAGCAATCGTAGTTGGGCGGTGAACACTGAAGCTTTCTTT. It specifies CASSNRSWAVNTEAFF.